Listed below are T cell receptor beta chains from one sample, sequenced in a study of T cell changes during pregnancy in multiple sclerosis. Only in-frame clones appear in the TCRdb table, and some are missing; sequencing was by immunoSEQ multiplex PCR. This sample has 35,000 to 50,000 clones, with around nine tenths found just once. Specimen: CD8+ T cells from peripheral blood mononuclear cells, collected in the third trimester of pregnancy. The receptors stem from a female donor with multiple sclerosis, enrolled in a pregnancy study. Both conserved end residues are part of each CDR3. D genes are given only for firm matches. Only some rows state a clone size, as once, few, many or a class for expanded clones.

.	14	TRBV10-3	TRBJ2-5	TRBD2	CAISELGGEETQYF	TGTGCCATCAGTGAGCTCGGGGGGGAAGAGACCCAGTACTTC
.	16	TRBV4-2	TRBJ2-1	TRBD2	CASSQAPSGGENEQFF	TGTGCCAGCAGCCAAGCGCCTTCCGGGGGGGAAAATGAGCAGTTCTTC
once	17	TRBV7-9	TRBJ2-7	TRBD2	CASSLAKGTSGSYEQYF	TGTGCCAGCAGCTTAGCCAAAGGGACTAGCGGATCCTACGAGCAGTACTTC
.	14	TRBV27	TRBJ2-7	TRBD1	CASSLSGGGYEQYF	TGTGCCAGCAGTTTATCAGGGGGCGGTTACGAGCAGTACTTC
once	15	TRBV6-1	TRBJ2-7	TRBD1	CASSEKGTGGYEQYF	TGTGCCAGCAGCGAGAAAGGGACAGGGGGCTACGAGCAGTACTTC
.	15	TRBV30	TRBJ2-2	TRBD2	CAWSVGGRAGGELFF	TGTGCCTGGAGTGTGGGGGGGAGGGCCGGCGGGGAGCTGTTTTTT
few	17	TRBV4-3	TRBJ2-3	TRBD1	CASSQDPTGSGADTQYF	TGCGCCAGCAGCCAGGACCCGACAGGGAGTGGAGCAGATACGCAGTATTTT
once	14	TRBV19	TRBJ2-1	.	CASSIYRDNNEQFF	TGTGCCAGTAGTATATACAGGGATAACAATGAGCAGTTCTTC
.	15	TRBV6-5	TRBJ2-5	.	CASSYSIGLQETQYF	TGTGCCAGCAGTTACTCGATCGGTCTTCAAGAGACCCAGTACTTC
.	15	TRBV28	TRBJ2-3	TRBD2	CASSDSGRITDTQYF	TGTGCCAGTAGTGATAGCGGGAGGATTACAGATACGCAGTATTTT
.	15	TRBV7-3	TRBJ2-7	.	CASSLGGGDTYEQYF	TGTGCCAGCAGCTTAGGAGGGGGCGATACCTACGAGCAGTACTTC
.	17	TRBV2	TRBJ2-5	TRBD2	CASTRGWTSGITETQYF	TGTGCCAGCACCCGAGGATGGACTAGCGGGATTACGGAGACCCAGTACTTC
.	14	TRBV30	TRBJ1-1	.	CAWGRGTWDTEAFF	TGTGCCTGGGGGAGAGGGACTTGGGACACTGAAGCTTTCTTT
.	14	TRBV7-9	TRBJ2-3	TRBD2	CASSLDTSGDTQYF	TGTGCCAGCAGCTTAGACACTAGCGGCGATACGCAGTATTTT
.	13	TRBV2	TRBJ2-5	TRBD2	CASSGGLAETQYF	TGTGCCAGCAGTGGGGGACTAGCGGAGACCCAGTACTTC
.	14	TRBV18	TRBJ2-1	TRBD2	CASGTSGINNEQFF	TGTGCCAGCGGGACTAGCGGGATTAACAATGAGCAGTTCTTC
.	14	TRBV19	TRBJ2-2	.	CASTFPSNTGELFF	TGTGCCAGTACTTTCCCCTCGAACACCGGGGAGCTGTTTTTT
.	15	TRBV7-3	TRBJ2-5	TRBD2	CASSLTGGPGETQYF	TGTGCCAGCAGCTTGACGGGGGGGCCGGGGGAGACCCAGTACTTC
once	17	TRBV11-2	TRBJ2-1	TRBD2	CASSLDELERGEDEQFF	TGTGCCAGCAGCTTAGATGAACTTGAGCGGGGGGAGGATGAGCAGTTCTTC
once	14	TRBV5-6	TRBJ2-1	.	CASSLATGYNEQFF	TGTGCCAGCAGCTTGGCTACAGGGTACAATGAGCAGTTCTTC
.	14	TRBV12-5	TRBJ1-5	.	CASGEGFRNQPQHF	TGTGCTAGTGGTGAGGGTTTTCGGAATCAGCCCCAGCATTTT
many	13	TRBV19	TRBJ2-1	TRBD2	CASSLGGRGEQFF	TGTGCCAGTTCCTTGGGCGGGAGGGGTGAGCAGTTCTTC
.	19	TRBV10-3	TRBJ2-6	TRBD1	CAISPPQGPARSGANVLTF	TGTGCCATCAGTCCTCCACAGGGGCCCGCGCGCTCTGGGGCCAACGTCCTGACTTTC
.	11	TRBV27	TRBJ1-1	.	CASSSLSEAFF	TGTGCCAGCAGTTCTCTATCTGAAGCTTTCTTT
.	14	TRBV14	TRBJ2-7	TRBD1	CASSHRGQDYEQYF	TGTGCCAGCAGCCACCGCGGACAGGACTACGAGCAGTACTTC
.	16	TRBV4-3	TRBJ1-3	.	CASSRTGQFAGNTIYF	TGCGCCAGCAGCCGAACAGGGCAGTTTGCTGGAAACACCATATATTTT